These 11 T cell receptor beta chains share one sample of origin, sequenced in a study of cytomegalovirus exposure and HLA in healthy donors. Primers included in the PCR were 60 Vbeta and 13 Jbeta primers. The table came from immunoSEQ multiplex PCR; TCRdb's copy has only in-frame clones and leaves some out. Of about 130,000 clones in the sample, over 70% were seen once. Sequenced sample: PBMCs. These receptors originate from a woman aged 40 to 49 in good health and CMV-seronegative.

This clone was seen a few times. The chain employs TRBV7-7 and TRBJ2-3; 12 bases line up with TRBD2. J lost 8 bases, V lost 5 bases, and 14 bases had no gene match. There are 17 residues in the CDR3. The germline gives CDR1 SSHAT, CDR2 FNYEAQ (reference sequence). CDR3 sequence: CASSPGEGLAGGGTQYF. In DNA, the CDR3 is TGTGCCAGCAGCCCGGGGGAGGGCCTAGCGGGGGGGGGTACGCAGTATTTT.

This chain links TRBV6-4 with TRBJ2-1; 8 nucleotides line up with TRBD2. The CDR3 is 15 amino acids. CDR1 is MRHNA, CDR2 SNTAGT, per germline. V gave up 4 bases and J gave up 0 bases; unmatched junction bases: 2. In DNA form, the CDR3 reads TGTGCCAGCAGTGCCAGCGGGAGCTCCTACAATGAGCAGTTCTTC. Translation gives CASSASGSSYNEQFF.

This chain uses TRBV11-1 with TRBJ2-1; 16 nucleotides match TRBD2. The ends lost 4 bases at V and 7 bases at J; junction bases unmatched: 1. Per germline, CDR1 SGHAT and CDR2 FQDESV (reference sequence). CDR3 length equals 15 residues. CDR3 sequence reads: CASSSGLAGGNEQFF. CDR3 sequence (DNA): TGTGCCAGCAGCTCGGGACTAGCGGGGGGGAATGAGCAGTTCTTC.

The chain links TRBV14 to TRBJ1-1; no clear D. The CDR3 runs 13 residues. CDR1 and CDR2 (germline): SGHDN, FVKESK. The V and J ends lost 8 bases and 0 bases respectively, with 10 bases between them. The CDR3 here is CASGPYLNTEAFF. CDR3 DNA: TGTGCCAGCGGGCCCTACCTGAACACTGAAGCTTTCTTT.

The chain recombines TRBV5-1 with TRBJ2-1; TRBD1 agrees at 10 bases. CDR1 SGHRS and CDR2 YFSETQ come from the germline V gene. V was pared by 5 bases and J by 9 bases, with 17 bases of the junction left unmatched. This CDR3 is 17 amino acids long. The CDR3 spells CASRDPGTGERTSEQFF. CDR3 nucleotides: TGCGCCAGCAGAGACCCCGGGACAGGGGAGAGGACTAGTGAGCAGTTCTTC.

V is TRBV27 and J is TRBJ1-1, with D possibly being TRBD1 (6 bases). Trimming removed 10 bases at V and 1 base at J, with 10 bases between. The germline CDR1 and CDR2 sequences are MNHEY and SMNVEV (reference sequence). CDR3 length equals 12 residues. The CDR3 DNA reads as TGTGCCACCAGGGGAGGGAACACTGAAGCTTTCTTT. This translates into CATRGGNTEAFF.

The chain is built from TRBV7-6 and TRBJ2-5; D possibly corresponds to TRBD2 (5 bases). The CDR3 length is 12 residues. CDR1 and CDR2 (germline): SGHVS, FNYEAQ. Trimming cost V 5 bases and J 7 bases, with 11 bases left between them. Here the CDR3 DNA reads TGTGCCAGCAGCGTTACAGAGGGGACCCAGTACTTC. It translates to CASSVTEGTQYF.

CDR3 sequence: CSVDGDRDTEAFF. CDR3 DNA: TGCAGCGTTGACGGGGACAGGGACACTGAAGCTTTCTTT. This chain connects TRBV29-1 to TRBJ1-1, with 9 nucleotides matching TRBD1. Per germline, CDR1 SQVTM and CDR2 ANQGSEA. There are 13 residues in the CDR3. The ends lost 3 bases at V and 3 bases at J; junction bases unmatched: 2.

The chain has TRBV6-5 and TRBJ1-6, with D hard to call. V was trimmed by 6 bases and J by 5 bases, leaving 14 bases between them. CDR1 is MNHEY and CDR2 is SVGAGI in the germline V gene. CDR3 size: 15 residues. CDR3 protein: CASRRGDSHNSPLHF. In DNA, the CDR3 is TGTGCCAGCAGGCGAGGAGATTCCCATAATTCACCCCTCCACTTT.

This clone was counted a single time. The V call is TRBV7-3, the J call TRBJ2-5; 10 nucleotides match TRBD2. This CDR3 has 15 amino acids. CDR1 is SGHTA, CDR2 FQGTGA, per germline. Unmatched junction bases numbered 8, after V lost 5 bases and J lost 5 bases. The CDR3 reads CASSRSGRAWETQYF. The CDR3 nucleotides are TGTGCCAGCAGCCGAAGCGGGAGGGCTTGGGAGACCCAGTACTTC.

In this sample, this clone turned up a few times. The V and J genes are TRBV7-2 and TRBJ2-7; 9 positions match TRBD1. The CDR3 covers 15 residues. Germline lookup yields CDR1 SGHTA and CDR2 FQGNSA. V lost 0 bases and J lost 4; bases outside the gene matches: 4. The CDR3 DNA follows: TGTGCCAGCAGCTTAGCCGGGACAGGGATGTACGAGCAGTACTTC. Protein product: CASSLAGTGMYEQYF. The complete variable domain, with remaining parts taken from reference TRBV7-2 and TRBJ2-7, reads GAGVSQSPSNKVTEKGKDVELRCDPISGHTALYWYRQSLGQGLEFLIYFQGNSAPDKSGLPSDRFSAERTGGSVSTLTIQRTQQEDSAVYLCASSLAGTGMYEQYFGPGTRLTVT.